These 15 T cell receptor beta chains originate from one sample sequenced in a study of blood T cell repertoires in COVID-19. TCRdb's copy holds only in-frame clones and misses some; the assay was immunoSEQ multiplex PCR. The table lists approximately 230,000 clones, approximately 79% of them singletons. The sample comprised peripheral blood. All receptors come from an elderly woman with active or convalescent COVID-19.

The chain recombines TRBV5-1 with TRBJ1-1, with D possibly TRBD1 on 6 matching bases. CDR1 is SGHRS, CDR2 YFSETQ, per germline. The CDR3 consists of 15 residues. With 0 bases removed from V and 1 base from J, the gap between germline ends came to 10 bases. CDR3 protein: CASSLDGRGNTEAFF. Written as DNA, the CDR3 is TGCGCCAGCAGCTTGGATGGCAGGGGGAACACTGAAGCTTTCTTT.

The chain links TRBV27 to TRBJ2-3, with D possibly TRBD2 on 6 matching bases. This CDR3 spans 15 amino acids. Per germline, CDR1 MNHEY and CDR2 SMNVEV (reference sequence). Trimming shortened V by 2 bases and J by 0 bases, and 9 bases separated the two germline ends. The CDR3 nucleotides are TGTGCCAGCAGTTTAGGTCTAGCGAGCACAGATACGCAGTATTTT. Encoded protein: CASSLGLASTDTQYF.

V usage is TRBV5-1 and J usage is TRBJ2-1, with TRBD2 matching over 11 bases. Germline V gene lookup returns CDR1 SGHRS and CDR2 YFSETQ. V trimming: 4 bases; J trimming: 4 bases; junction bases outside the gene matches: 10. This CDR3 is built from 17 residues. The CDR3 region has the DNA TGCGCCAGCAGCCCGAGCGGGGCTAGCGGGAGGTACAATGAGCAGTTCTTC. This translates into CASSPSGASGRYNEQFF.

The chain carries TRBV28 and TRBJ2-7; D gene uncertain. Germline assignment: CDR1 MDHEN and CDR2 SYDVKM. The V gene lost 2 bases and the J gene lost 2 bases, with 10 bases spanning the gap. The CDR3 is 14 amino acids. CDR3 in DNA: TGTGCCAGCAGTTTAACGACTCCCACCTACGAGCAGTACTTC. It specifies CASSLTTPTYEQYF.

There are many counts of this clone. The rearrangement links TRBV19 to TRBJ2-3; maybe TRBD2 (5 bases). Germline V gives CDR1 LNHDA, CDR2 SQIVND (reference sequence). V dropped 5 bases and J dropped 2 bases, with 14 bases sitting between them. This CDR3 contains 15 residues. CDR3 nucleotide sequence: TGTGCCAGTAGTCCAGGCGGGTTTTTCACAGATACGCAGTATTTT. Amino acids: CASSPGGFFTDTQYF.

This chain links TRBV2 with TRBJ2-7; D perhaps matches TRBD1 (5 bases). Between the trimmed V and J ends, which lost 8 bases and 5 bases, there was a span of 10 bases. CDR1 SNHLY and CDR2 FYNNEI come from the germline V gene. This CDR3 comprises 11 residues. The CDR3 DNA follows: TGTGCCAGCGGCCCCAGGGACGAGCAGTACTTC. Its translation: CASGPRDEQYF.

The CDR3, as DNA: TGTGCCAGCAGTTTTGGGCCCATGACAGATACGCAGTATTTT. Translating gives CASSFGPMTDTQYF. J is TRBJ2-3 and V is TRBV28, with D hard to call. The CDR3 is made up of 14 amino acids. Germline lookup yields CDR1 MDHEN and CDR2 SYDVKM. Deletions cut 3 bases from V and 3 bases from J, with 10 bases between.

The CDR3 reads CASSVGAGGRTDTQYF. In DNA form, the CDR3 reads TGTGCCAGCAGCGTAGGGGCGGGGGGGCGCACAGATACGCAGTATTTT. The rearrangement joins TRBV9 to TRBJ2-3, with 9 bases matching TRBD2. This CDR3 is 16 amino acids long. The germline V gene has CDR1 SGDLS and CDR2 YYNGEE. V lost 0 bases, J lost 1 base, and 3 bases stayed unmatched.

J is TRBJ2-1 and V is TRBV28; 9 bases agree with TRBD1. Germline CDR1 reads MDHEN; CDR2 reads SYDVKM. The CDR3 has 16 residues. Trimming took 2 bases from V and 1 from J; bases not matched to a gene: 3. The CDR3 protein is CASSLRGTGSYNEQFF. In DNA, the CDR3 is TGTGCCAGCAGTTTACGCGGGACAGGGTCCTACAATGAGCAGTTCTTC.

The gene calls are TRBV6-4 and TRBJ2-1; 12 positions agree with TRBD2. V lost 6 bases, J lost 6 bases, and 6 bases stayed unmatched. The CDR3 sequence is 15 residues long. The germline V gene encodes CDR1 MRHNA and CDR2 SNTAGT. The CDR3 is CASRELAGGSNEQFF. DNA for the CDR3: TGTGCCAGCAGGGAGCTAGCGGGAGGGTCCAATGAGCAGTTCTTC.

The V gene is TRBV6-5, the J gene TRBJ2-2; TRBD1 matches 10 bases. V was clipped by 4 bases and J by 7 bases; unmatched bases: 6. The CDR3 sequence is 15 residues long. Germline-derived CDR1 and CDR2 are MNHEY and SVGAGI. The CDR3 sequence: CASSSGQGGSGELFF. Here the CDR3 DNA reads TGTGCCAGCAGTTCAGGACAGGGGGGGAGCGGGGAGCTGTTTTTT.

In this sample, this clone turned up once. The chain recombines TRBV27 with TRBJ1-3; possible D gene TRBD1, 5 bases. Germline values: CDR1 MNHEY, CDR2 SMNVEV (reference sequence). V shed 8 bases and J shed 1 base, with 18 bases lying between them. This CDR3 comprises 16 residues. CDR3 sequence: CASSTPRQRSGNTIYF. The CDR3 nucleotides are TGTGCCAGCTCGACCCCCCGACAGAGATCTGGAAACACCATATATTTT.

The gene calls are TRBV7-8 and TRBJ1-2, with TRBD1 matching 8 bases. Unmatched junction bases numbered 8, after V lost 5 bases and J lost 3 bases. CDR3 length equals 15 residues. Germline-derived CDR1 and CDR2 are SGHVS and FQNEAQ. The CDR3 loop reads CASSLTDRADYGYTF. The CDR3 coding sequence is TGTGCCAGCAGCCTAACGGACAGGGCCGACTATGGCTACACCTTC.

CDR3 loop: CASSPLAGSTQNIQYF. The CDR3 nucleotides read TGTGCCAGCAGCCCACTAGCGGGGTCGACTCAAAACATTCAGTACTTC. The chain recombines TRBV7-2 with TRBJ2-4, with 10 nucleotides matching TRBD2. The CDR3 is 16 amino acids. V gave up 5 bases and J gave up 5 bases; unmatched junction bases: 9. The germline V gene encodes CDR1 SGHTA and CDR2 FQGNSA.

The chain combines TRBV3-1 (or the pseudogene TRBV3-2) with TRBJ2-7, with D possibly being TRBD2 (5 bases). Trimming removed 4 bases at V and 3 bases at J, with 7 bases between. CDR1 LGHDT and CDR2 YNNKEL come from the germline V gene (reference sequence). The CDR3 extends over 12 amino acids. The CDR3, as DNA: TGTGCCAGCAGCCGTCGGGGCTACGAGCAGTACTTC. This codes for CASSRRGYEQYF.